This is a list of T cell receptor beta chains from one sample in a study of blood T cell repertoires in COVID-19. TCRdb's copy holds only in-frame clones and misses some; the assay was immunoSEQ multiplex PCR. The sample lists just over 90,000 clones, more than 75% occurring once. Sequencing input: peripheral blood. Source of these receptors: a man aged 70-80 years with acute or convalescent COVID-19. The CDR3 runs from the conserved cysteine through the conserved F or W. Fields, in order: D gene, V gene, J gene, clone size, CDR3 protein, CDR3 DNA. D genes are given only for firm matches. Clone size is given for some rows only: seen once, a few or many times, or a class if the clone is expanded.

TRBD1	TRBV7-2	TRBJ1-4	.	CASSSWDRGSEKLFF	TGTGCCAGCAGCTCCTGGGACAGGGGGAGTGAAAAACTGTTTTTT
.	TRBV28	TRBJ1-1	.	CASSLHGTEAFF	TGTGCCAGCAGTTTACACGGCACTGAAGCTTTCTTT
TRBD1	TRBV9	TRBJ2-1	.	CASSSYGQVGTEQFF	TGTGCCAGCAGCTCGTATGGACAGGTGGGGACTGAGCAGTTCTTC
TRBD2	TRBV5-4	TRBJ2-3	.	CASSLPSGKRADTQYF	TGTGCCAGCAGCTTGCCTAGCGGGAAGAGGGCAGATACGCAGTATTTT
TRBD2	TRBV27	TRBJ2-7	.	CASSRLAGTPSYEQYF	TGTGCCAGCAGCAGACTAGCGGGCACCCCCTCCTACGAGCAGTACTTC
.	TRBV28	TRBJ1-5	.	CASTSPNLSTRDPQHF	TGTGCCAGCACCTCCCCGAACCTCTCGACACGGGATCCCCAGCATTTT
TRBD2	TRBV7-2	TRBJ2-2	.	CASSRPGTSGTGELFF	TGTGCCAGCAGCAGACCCGGGACTAGCGGCACCGGGGAGCTGTTTTTT
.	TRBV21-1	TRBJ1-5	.	CASITEDSLRPQHF	TGTGCCAGCATTACCGAGGACTCCCTAAGGCCCCAGCATTTT
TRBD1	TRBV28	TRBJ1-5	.	CASSEPGTANQPQHF	TGTGCCAGCAGCGAACCCGGGACAGCTAATCAGCCCCAGCATTTT
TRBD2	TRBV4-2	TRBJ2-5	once	CASSRLTSGGAWETQYF	TGTGCCAGCAGCCGACTGACTAGCGGGGGGGCCTGGGAGACCCAGTACTTC
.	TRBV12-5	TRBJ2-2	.	CASGLVLTSAAGELFF	TGTGCTAGTGGTTTGGTACTAACCTCCGCCGCCGGGGAGCTGTTTTTT
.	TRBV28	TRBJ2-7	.	CATSPQRVNYEQYF	TGTGCCACTTCCCCGCAGCGGGTAAACTACGAGCAGTACTTC
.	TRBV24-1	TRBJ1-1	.	CATSDRGGGEAFF	TGTGCCACCAGTGATAGGGGAGGGGGTGAAGCTTTCTTT
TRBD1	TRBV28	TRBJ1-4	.	CASSPAGGQGEKLFF	TGTGCCAGCAGTCCCGCCGGAGGACAGGGTGAAAAACTGTTTTTT
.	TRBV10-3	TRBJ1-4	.	CATSGTSFHATNEKLFF	TGTGCCACCTCCGGGACATCCTTCCATGCAACTAATGAAAAACTGTTTTTT
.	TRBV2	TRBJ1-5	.	CASRRSNQPQHF	TGTGCCAGCCGTCGGAGTAATCAGCCCCAGCATTTT
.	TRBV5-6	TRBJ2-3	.	CASSLVLRSTDTQYF	TGTGCCAGCAGCTTGGTTCTCAGGAGCACAGATACGCAGTATTTT
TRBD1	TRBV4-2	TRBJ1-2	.	CASSQDSRTGSYTF	TGTGCCAGCAGCCAAGATTCCCGGACAGGGAGCTACACCTTC
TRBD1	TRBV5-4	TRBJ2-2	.	CASSLAWGQGVLNTGELFF	TGTGCCAGCAGCTTGGCGTGGGGACAGGGGGTTTTGAACACCGGGGAGCTGTTTTTT
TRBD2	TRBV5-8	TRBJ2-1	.	CASSLGLAGIPSYNEQFF	TGTGCCAGCAGTTTGGGACTAGCGGGAATACCTTCCTACAATGAGCAGTTCTTC
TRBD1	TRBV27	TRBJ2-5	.	CASSLDRGTQYF	TGTGCCAGCAGTCTAGACAGGGGGACCCAGTACTTC
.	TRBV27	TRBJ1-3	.	CASRTGGSGNTIYF	TGTGCCAGCAGGACGGGGGGCTCTGGAAACACCATATATTTT
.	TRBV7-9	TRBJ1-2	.	CASSEWGGYGYTF	TGTGCCAGCAGCGAGTGGGGGGGCTATGGCTACACCTTC
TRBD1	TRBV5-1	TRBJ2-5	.	CASSLGTGPRQETQYF	TGCGCCAGCAGCTTGGGGACAGGGCCGCGGCAAGAGACCCAGTACTTC
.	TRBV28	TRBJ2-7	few	CASSLSETGTYEQYF	TGTGCCAGCAGTTTATCCGAGACAGGGACTTACGAGCAGTACTTC
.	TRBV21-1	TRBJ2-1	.	CASSKITHGQGSSYNEQFF	TGTGCCAGCAGCAAAATTACACACGGACAGGGGAGCTCCTACAATGAGCAGTTCTTC
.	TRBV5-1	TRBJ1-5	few	CASSLDGGDQPQHF	TGCGCCAGCAGCCTAGACGGGGGGGACCAGCCCCAGCATTTT
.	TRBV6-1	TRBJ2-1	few	CASSASTGHLSYNEQFF	TGTGCCAGCAGTGCAAGTACGGGACACCTAAGTTACAATGAGCAGTTCTTC
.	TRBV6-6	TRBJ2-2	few	CASSSGLSGELFF	TGTGCCAGCAGTTCAGGACTGTCCGGGGAGCTGTTTTTT
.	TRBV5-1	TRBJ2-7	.	CASSSTSTTYEQYF	TGCGCCAGCAGCTCTACCAGCACGACATACGAGCAGTACTTC
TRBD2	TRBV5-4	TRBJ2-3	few	CASSLGAGGTFASTDTQYF	TGTGCCAGCAGCTTGGGAGCGGGGGGGACCTTTGCCAGCACAGATACGCAGTATTTT
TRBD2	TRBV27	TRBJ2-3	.	CASSLTSGKITDTQYF	TGTGCCAGCAGTTTGACTAGCGGGAAAATCACAGATACGCAGTATTTT
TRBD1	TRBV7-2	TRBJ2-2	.	CASSLRTGAPGELFF	TGTGCCAGCAGCCTCAGGACAGGGGCCCCCGGGGAGCTGTTTTTT
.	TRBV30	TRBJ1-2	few	CAWSGGEDNYGYTF	TGTGCCTGGAGCGGAGGGGAGGATAACTATGGCTACACCTTC
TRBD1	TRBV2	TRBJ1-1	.	CASTLSPTGGGTEAFF	TGTGCCAGCACCTTATCCCCCACAGGGGGCGGCACTGAAGCTTTCTTT
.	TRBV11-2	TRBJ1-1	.	CASSVLLEAEAFF	TGTGCCAGCAGCGTCCTCTTGGAGGCTGAAGCTTTCTTT
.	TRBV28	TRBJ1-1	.	CASINGARGNTEAFF	TGTGCCAGCATAAATGGGGCCAGAGGGAACACTGAAGCTTTCTTT
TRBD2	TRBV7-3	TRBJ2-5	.	CASSPGLEETQYF	TGTGCCAGCAGCCCCGGACTAGAAGAGACCCAGTACTTC
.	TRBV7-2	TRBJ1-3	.	CASSSPSDSSGNTIYF	TGTGCCAGCAGCTCACCCTCGGACAGCTCTGGAAACACCATATATTTT
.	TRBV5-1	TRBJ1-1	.	CASSRDRHTEAFF	TGCGCCAGCAGCCGCGACAGGCATACTGAAGCTTTCTTT
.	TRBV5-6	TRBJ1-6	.	CASSFLRYNSPLHF	TGTGCCAGCAGCTTCCTTCGGTATAATTCACCCCTCCACTTT